Presented here are 18 T cell receptor beta chains from one specimen sequenced in a study of blood T cell repertoires in COVID-19. TCRdb's copy holds only in-frame clones and misses some; the assay was immunoSEQ multiplex PCR. The table lists roughly 250,000 clones, around 90% of them singletons. Sequencing used PBMCs or T cells enriched from blood (not recorded which). The receptors here all came from a middle-aged woman who had been exposed to COVID-19.

The rearrangement links TRBV5-6 to TRBJ1-2; tentatively, D is TRBD1 (6 bases). Germline V gives CDR1 SGHDT, CDR2 YYEEEE. V dropped 2 bases and J dropped 4 bases, with 6 bases sitting between them. This CDR3 has 12 amino acids. The CDR3 is CASSLQGYGYTF. CDR3 coding DNA: TGTGCCAGCAGCTTACAGGGCTATGGCTACACCTTC.

The J gene is TRBJ2-3, the V gene TRBV5-6; D may be TRBD2 (6 bases). The CDR3 is 14 residues long. V gave up 5 bases and J gave up 0 bases, with 10 bases separating them. Looked up from germline, CDR1 is SGHDT and CDR2 is YYEEEE. The CDR3 nucleotides are TGTGCCAGCAGGCTACTAGCTAGCACAGATACGCAGTATTTT. It encodes CASRLLASTDTQYF.

In its sample, this clone was seen once. The chain couples TRBV24-1 to TRBJ2-2; possible D gene TRBD2, 6 bases. The germline V gene encodes CDR1 KGHDR and CDR2 SFDVKD. The ends were cut back, 4 bases at V and 5 bases at J, with 13 bases in the middle. This CDR3 spans 15 amino acids. The CDR3, as DNA: TGTGCCACCAGTGAGATTGGGGGGATTACCGGGGAGCTGTTTTTT. It codes for CATSEIGGITGELFF.

The rearrangement uses TRBV24-1 and TRBJ1-4; D not resolved. V was pared by 10 bases and J by 2 bases, with 13 bases between. The CDR3 totals 14 residues. CDR1 and CDR2 (germline): KGHDR, SFDVKD. This CDR3 is CATPNTVTNEKLFF. The CDR3 DNA sequence: TGTGCCACGCCTAACACAGTTACTAATGAAAAACTGTTTTTT.

The rearrangement uses TRBV3-1 (or the pseudogene TRBV3-2) and TRBJ2-7, with TRBD1 as a possible D gene (6 bases). CDR3 length equals 15 residues. From germline, CDR1 is LGHDT and CDR2 YNNKEL (reference sequence). The CDR3 region is CASSPPPRTAYEQCV. CDR3 in DNA: TGTGCCAGCAGCCCCCCCCCTAGGACAGCCTACGAGCAGTGCGTC.

The V and J genes are TRBV10-1 and TRBJ1-4; 8 nucleotides agree with TRBD1. The CDR3 is 16 amino acids. Losses at the gene ends were 5 bases for V and 8 bases for J; bases not matched to a gene: 13. Germline V gives CDR1 WNHNN, CDR2 SYGVQD (reference sequence). CDR3 amino acids: CASSTRTGYGDEKLFF. The CDR3 coding sequence is TGCGCCAGCAGTACCCGGACAGGGTATGGCGACGAAAAACTGTTTTTT.

This clone was detected a few times. This rearrangement joins TRBV18 to TRBJ1-1; D is ambiguous. Trimming took off 2 bases at V and 3 bases at J, with 10 bases between the two ends. Germline loops: CDR1 KGHSH, CDR2 LQKENI. The CDR3 totals 14 residues. CDR3 in amino acids: CASSPSPADTEAFF. In DNA form, the CDR3 reads TGTGCCAGCTCACCATCCCCCGCGGACACTGAAGCTTTCTTT.

The gene calls are TRBV19 and TRBJ2-1, with 8 positions matching TRBD1. CDR1 is LNHDA and CDR2 is SQIVND in the germline V gene (reference sequence). J was trimmed by 10 bases and V by 6 bases; bases with no gene match: 5. The CDR3 is 12 residues long. The CDR3 loop is CASSWGQAEQFF. In DNA, the CDR3 is TGTGCCAGTAGCTGGGGACAGGCGGAGCAGTTCTTC.

The V call is TRBV28, the J call TRBJ2-5; tentative D call: TRBD1 (6 bases). The CDR3 spans 13 residues. Germline CDR1 reads MDHEN; CDR2 reads SYDVKM. V lost 6 bases and J lost 4, with 12 bases in between. The CDR3 is CASRSEGVETQYF. The CDR3 coding sequence is TGTGCCAGCAGGTCTGAGGGGGTAGAGACCCAGTACTTC.

V is TRBV5-4 and J is TRBJ1-5, with D uncertain. Germline CDR1 and CDR2: SGHNT and YYREEE (reference sequence). This CDR3 has 14 residues. The V end was cut by 3 bases, the J end by 1 base, with 8 bases between. CDR3 loop: CASSSSGSNQPQHF. The CDR3 nucleotides are TGTGCCAGCAGCTCCTCCGGGAGCAATCAGCCCCAGCATTTT.

The chain uses TRBV24-1 and TRBJ2-7, with D tentatively TRBD2 (5 bases). CDR3 length equals 15 residues. Germline V gene lookup returns CDR1 KGHDR and CDR2 SFDVKD. V was trimmed by 1 base and J by 6 bases, leaving 15 bases between them. The CDR3 sequence is CATSDLFIGRAEQYV. Written as DNA, the CDR3 is TGTGCCACCAGTGATTTATTCATAGGGAGAGCCGAGCAGTACGTC.

The chain employs TRBV28 and TRBJ1-6, with a tentative D call TRBD1 (5 bases). The CDR3 has 16 amino acids. V lost 8 bases, J lost 0 bases, and 14 bases lay in between. Germline CDR1 MDHEN, CDR2 SYDVKM. The CDR3 region is CASHRQRSSYNSPLHF. The CDR3 DNA follows: TGTGCCAGCCACCGACAGAGGAGCTCCTATAATTCACCCCTCCACTTT.

The chain carries TRBV3-1 (or the pseudogene TRBV3-2) and TRBJ2-1; 8 bases match TRBD2. The CDR3 is 13 amino acids. CDR1 and CDR2 (germline): LGHDT, YNNKEL (reference sequence). V shed 1 base and J 16 bases; nucleotides not matched to a gene: 9. CDR3 DNA: TGTGCCAGCAGCCAAGGGCCCACGGGACTAGGCTTCTTC. As protein: CASSQGPTGLGFF.

The rearrangement links TRBV4-2 to TRBJ2-7; a weak D match, TRBD2 (6 bases). This CDR3 has 16 residues. Germline V lookup: CDR1 LGHNA, CDR2 YNFKEQ. V was shortened by 0 bases and J by 4 bases, with 16 bases between the two germline ends. CDR3 nucleotide sequence: TGTGCCAGCAGCCAAGATGCCGGGGGTGCACCGTACGAGCAGTACGTC. The encoded protein is CASSQDAGGAPYEQYV.

The V and J genes are TRBV2 and TRBJ2-5, with 9 bases fitting TRBD1. The CDR3 runs 13 residues. J gave up 7 bases and V 10 bases, and 10 bases lay outside the gene matches. Per germline, CDR1 SNHLY and CDR2 FYNNEI. This chain's CDR3 is CATGDRVFGTQYF. DNA of the CDR3: TGTGCCACCGGGGACAGGGTATTCGGGACCCAGTACTTC.

This clone has just one count. The genes are TRBV19 and TRBJ1-1; possible D gene TRBD1, 6 bases. Trimming cost V 10 bases and J 1 base, with 13 bases left between them. Germline CDR1 and CDR2: LNHDA and SQIVND (reference sequence). The CDR3 length is 13 residues. The CDR3 protein is CATNRVWNTEAFF. CDR3 DNA: TGTGCCACCAACAGGGTGTGGAACACTGAAGCTTTCTTT.

The V call is TRBV7-2, the J call TRBJ1-6; TRBD1 agrees at 8 bases. Per the germline V gene, CDR1 is SGHTA and CDR2 is FQGNSA. CDR3 length equals 15 residues. V trimming: 5 bases; J trimming: 4 bases; junction bases outside the gene matches: 4. This CDR3 is CASSARTGYNSPLHF. The CDR3 coding sequence is TGTGCCAGCAGCGCCAGGACAGGGTATAATTCACCCCTCCACTTT. Using reference TRBV7-2 and TRBJ1-6 for the parts outside the CDR3, the full variable domain is GAGVSQSPSNKVTEKGKDVELRCDPISGHTALYWYRQSLGQGLEFLIYFQGNSAPDKSGLPSDRFSAERTGGSVSTLTIQRTQQEDSAVYLCASSARTGYNSPLHFGNGTRLTVT.

J is TRBJ2-1 and V is TRBV5-1, with 8 bases aligning to TRBD2. Germline V CDR1 and CDR2: SGHRS, YFSETQ. The J segment lost 3 bases and the V segment lost 0 bases, leaving 5 bases of the junction unmatched. The CDR3 contains 16 residues. CDR3 DNA: TGCGCCAGCAGCTTGGTTCCGGGGGGGATCTACAATGAGCAGTTCTTC. The encoded protein is CASSLVPGGIYNEQFF.